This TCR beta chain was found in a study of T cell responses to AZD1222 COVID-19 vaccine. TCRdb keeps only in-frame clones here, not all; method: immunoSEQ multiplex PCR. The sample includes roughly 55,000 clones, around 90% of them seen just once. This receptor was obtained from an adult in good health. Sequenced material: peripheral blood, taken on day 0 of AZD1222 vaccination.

This CDR3 is CAGGWGAGGPPTGYEQYF. CDR3 DNA: TGTGCCGGGGGGTGGGGAGCGGGAGGCCCCCCCACCGGGTACGAGCAGTACTTC. The rearrangement joins TRBV6-4 to TRBJ2-7; 9 bases match TRBD2. The CDR3 has 18 residues. V dropped 11 bases and J dropped 4; count of bases not matched to a gene: 24. CDR1 MRHNA and CDR2 SNTAGT come from the germline V gene.